The 18 T cell receptor beta chains below were found in one sample sequenced in a study of T cell repertoires in cytomegalovirus infection. TCRdb reprocessed the reads via MiXCR and lists one record per CDR3 protein. In the table there are 450,000 to 550,000 distinct CDR3 sequences, approximately 16% of which are singletons. The specimen was CD8+ T cells from PBMCs. Receptors were obtained from a human donor in good health (CMV status not recorded). Some clones in this sample may be carry-over from other donors' samples.

The chain uses TRBV28 and TRBJ1-1; TRBD1 matches 7 bases. This CDR3 comprises 18 residues. Germline CDR1 is MDHEN and CDR2 is SYDVKM. The V and J ends lost 6 bases and 1 base, in that order; junction bases with no gene match: 17. This CDR3 reads CASRGGTDYAVRNTEAFF. The CDR3 DNA follows: TGTGCCAGCAGAGGAGGGACAGACTATGCGGTCCGGAACACTGAAGCTTTCTTT.

The sample holds many counts of this clonotype. The chain combines TRBV7-6 with TRBJ2-7, with D perhaps assigned TRBD1 or TRBD2 (6 bases each). CDR3 size: 15 residues. CDR1 is SGHVS, CDR2 FNYEAQ, per germline. With 5 bases removed from V and 6 bases from J, the gap between germline ends came to 20 bases. As DNA, the CDR3 is TGTGCCAGCAGCGGTTCTCGGGGGCCTGGGACCGAGCAGTACTTC. Its translation is CASSGSRGPGTEQYF.

This clonotype was recorded many times. The CDR3 loop is CASSYSGTPSETQYF. DNA of the CDR3: TGTGCCAGCAGTTACTCCGGGACTCCAAGTGAGACCCAGTACTTC. The chain combines TRBV6-6 with TRBJ2-5, with a possible D match to TRBD2 (6 bases). Germline V gene lookup returns CDR1 MNHNY and CDR2 SVGAGI (reference sequence). Trimming stripped 0 bases from V and 5 bases from J, with 13 bases between. The CDR3 sequence is 15 residues long.

This chain joins TRBV12-3 or TRBV12-4 and TRBJ2-7; tentatively, D is TRBD2 (6 bases). The CDR3 has 16 residues. V lost 7 bases to trimming and J lost 0 bases, with 19 bases between them. CDR3: CASTPGRDAGSYEQYF. The CDR3 DNA reads TGTGCCAGCACCCCAGGGCGGGACGCAGGCTCCTACGAGCAGTACTTC.

A few counts support this clonotype. The chain combines TRBV27 with TRBJ2-1; D is uncertain. The V gene's germline CDR1 is MNHEY and CDR2 SMNVEV (reference sequence). The CDR3 runs 13 residues. V lost 3 bases and J lost 3, with 6 bases in between. In nucleotides, the CDR3 is TGTGCCAGCAGTTTCCCTAACTACAATGAGCAGTTCTTC. It yields the protein CASSFPNYNEQFF.

To note about this clonotype: A much larger clone lies a single base off, so this may be a read error. The V call is TRBV5-5, the J call TRBJ1-1, with TRBD1 matching over 12 bases. Trimming at V came to 5 bases and at J to 4 bases, leaving 3 bases not matched to a gene. Germline lookup yields CDR1 SGHKS and CDR2 YYEKEE (reference sequence). The CDR3 totals 14 residues. CDR3 region: CASRRGQGATEAFF. Here the CDR3 DNA reads TGTGCCAGCAGGCGGGGACAGGGGGCCACTGAAGCTTTCTTT.

CDR3 coding DNA: TGTGCCATCAGTGATTCCGGGACAGGGGGAAACACCATATATTTT. Translating it yields CAISDSGTGGNTIYF. The rearrangement joins TRBV10-3 to TRBJ1-3, with 9 bases that match TRBD1. This CDR3 contains 15 residues. Germline CDR1 is ENHRY and CDR2 is SYGVKD. Trimming took 3 bases from V and 4 from J; bases not matched to a gene: 4.

This clonotype was recorded at least ten times. The V call is TRBV7-9, the J call TRBJ1-5; D gene uncertain. This CDR3 has 16 residues. V was trimmed by 5 bases and J by 0 bases, leaving 14 bases between them. CDR1 is SEHNR and CDR2 is FQNEAQ in the germline V gene (reference sequence). CDR3 amino acids: CASSQETSHSNQPQHF. CDR3 DNA: TGTGCCAGCAGCCAAGAAACCAGCCATAGCAATCAGCCCCAGCATTTT.

This clonotype showed up many times. The rearrangement joins TRBV11-2 to TRBJ1-2, with D unclear. CDR3 length equals 17 residues. The germline CDR1 and CDR2 sequences are SGHAT and FQNNGV. V lost 4 bases, J lost 1 base, and 19 bases lay in between. DNA of the CDR3: TGTGCCAGCAGCTACCTCTCGGCGGCATTCGTTAACTATGGCTACACCTTC. This codes for CASSYLSAAFVNYGYTF.

V and J are TRBV7-6 and TRBJ2-1; possible D gene TRBD1, 7 bases. Germline lookup yields CDR1 SGHVS and CDR2 FNYEAQ. The V end lost 5 bases, the J end lost 8 bases, and 16 bases lay between the germline ends. The CDR3 is 14 residues long. The CDR3: CASSPRQGEDEQFF. The CDR3 DNA reads as TGTGCCAGCAGCCCCAGGCAGGGGGAGGATGAGCAGTTCTTC. Looking up the rest from reference TRBV7-6 and TRBJ2-1 gives the full variable domain: GAGVSQSPRYKVTKRGQDVALRCDPISGHVSLYWYRQALGQGPEFLTYFNYEAQQDKSGLPNDRFSAERPEGSISTLTIQRTEQRDSAMYRCASSPRQGEDEQFFGPGTRLTVL.

This clonotype was observed at least ten times. The chain's CDR3 is CASSLAGESIRGYTF. CDR3 DNA: TGTGCCAGCAGCTTAGCCGGGGAATCGATACGGGGCTACACCTTC. The genes are TRBV7-8 and TRBJ1-2; D remains ambiguous. CDR3 length equals 15 residues. Trimming removed 0 bases at V and 8 bases at J, with 16 bases between. Germline V lookup: CDR1 SGHVS, CDR2 FQNEAQ.

This clonotype was detected ten times or more. CDR3 sequence: CASKEGGTGELFF. CDR3 nucleotides: TGTGCCAGCAAGGAAGGGGGTACCGGGGAGCTGTTTTTT. V is TRBV2 and J is TRBJ2-2; perhaps TRBD1 as D (6 bases). V dropped 7 bases and J dropped 5 bases, with 11 bases sitting between them. Germline V gene data show CDR1 as SNHLY and CDR2 as FYNNEI. This CDR3 is 13 amino acids long.

This clonotype has just a few counts. CDR3 in DNA: TGTGCCATACCGGGACTAGCTTTTGACGAGCAGTACTTC. Its protein is CAIPGLAFDEQYF. V is TRBV6-1 and J is TRBJ2-7, with 9 bases that match TRBD2. J lost 5 bases, V lost 10 bases, and 9 bases had no gene match. This CDR3 spans 13 amino acids. The germline CDR1 and CDR2 sequences are MNHNS and SASEGT.

This clonotype was counted many times. The gene calls are TRBV7-2 and TRBJ2-1; TRBD2 matches at 10 bases. The V gene's germline CDR1 is SGHTA and CDR2 FQGNSA. The CDR3 is 16 residues long. The J segment lost 6 bases and the V segment lost 5 bases, leaving 10 bases of the junction unmatched. Here the CDR3 reads CASSANGLAGVNEQFF. The CDR3 bases are TGTGCCAGCAGCGCGAACGGGCTAGCGGGAGTCAATGAGCAGTTCTTC.

The rearrangement links TRBV29-1 to TRBJ2-7; maybe TRBD2 (5 bases). The germline gives CDR1 SQVTM, CDR2 ANQGSEA. This CDR3 is built from 14 residues. V shed 1 base and J shed 0 bases, with 10 bases lying between them. The CDR3 region is CSVEALGGSYEQYF. DNA for the CDR3: TGCAGCGTTGAAGCCCTTGGAGGCTCCTACGAGCAGTACTTC.

This clonotype has ten or more counts. The genes are TRBV7-8 and TRBJ2-3; a weak D match, TRBD2 (6 bases). This CDR3 has 20 amino acids. The V end was cut by 1 base, the J end by 2 bases, with 25 bases between. The germline gives CDR1 SGHVS, CDR2 FQNEAQ. CDR3 in DNA: TGTGCCAGCAGCTTAGTGTTTAGCTCCACACTAGCCCTTATCACAGATACGCAGTATTTT. Amino acids: CASSLVFSSTLALITDTQYF.

This clonotype was seen a few times. The chain recombines TRBV27 with TRBJ2-2, with D possibly being TRBD1 or TRBD2 (6 bases each). V dropped 6 bases and J dropped 3 bases, with 11 bases sitting between them. CDR3 length: 14 amino acids. Germline loops: CDR1 MNHEY, CDR2 SMNVEV (reference sequence). The CDR3 bases are TGTGCCAGCAGGCCGGGGGCCTACACCGGGGAGCTGTTTTTT. It yields the protein CASRPGAYTGELFF.

The chain has TRBV7-6 and TRBJ1-6, with 9 bases that match TRBD1. The CDR3 is 20 residues long. The germline V gene has CDR1 SGHVS and CDR2 FNYEAQ. Unmatched junction bases numbered 13, after V lost 4 bases and J lost 0 bases. CDR3 residues: CASSSHTAGQGSSYNSPLHF. The CDR3 DNA reads as TGTGCCAGCAGCTCCCATACGGCCGGACAGGGGAGCTCCTATAATTCACCCCTCCACTTT.